The source of this T cell receptor (beta chain) is a study of blood T cell repertoires in COVID-19. Original processing methods: Estimation of nucleated cell counts was performed using reference gene primer amplification. Profiled with immunoSEQ multiplex PCR; TCRdb holds only in-frame clones, not every one. V and J calls and clone size are those listed in that table; D and trimming were worked out from the DNA. The sample holds approximately 200,000 clones, over 80% seen once. This CDR3 comprises 15 residues. Germline-derived CDR1 and CDR2 are SGHNT and YYREEE (reference sequence). V dropped 1 base and J dropped 0 bases, with 9 bases sitting between them.

The sequence came from a man younger than 30 with acute COVID-19. The source material was PBMCs or T cells enriched from blood (not recorded which). The chain uses TRBV5-4 and TRBJ2-3; no definite D call. DNA of the CDR3: TGTGCCAGCAGCTTGTGGTACGGGAGCACAGATACGCAGTATTTT. It encodes CASSLWYGSTDTQYF.